This TCR beta chain appears in the sequencing data of a study of blood T cell repertoires in COVID-19. Germline V gene lookup returns CDR1 LGHNA and CDR2 YSLEER. V lost 4 bases and J lost 2, with 11 bases in between. The CDR3 loop spans 14 amino acids. Seattle's enrolled individuals joined amid active infection and were then monitored longitudinally. Profiling relied on immunoSEQ multiplex PCR, and the TCRdb table lists in-frame clones only, not all of them. The sample carries some 90,000 clones, around 89% recorded once. This TCR was recovered from a man over 45 with COVID-19, enrolled during active disease. The sequenced sample consisted of peripheral blood. V usage is TRBV4-3 and J usage is TRBJ1-2; no clear D. The CDR3 coding sequence is TGCGCCAGCAGCCCACAAGACGGGAACTATGGCTACACCTTC. Its protein is CASSPQDGNYGYTF.